Shown below are 14 T cell receptor beta chains from a single sample sequenced in a study of early T cells in non-severe SARS-CoV-2 infection (dated by TCRdb to about 2021). The library relied on 5' RACE. The listed sequencing device is NextSeq 500. TCRdb applied fastp at Q25 and MiXCR to the public reads, then kept only in-frame beta chains. Entries are consolidated by CDR3 protein sequence, retaining the most common genes and DNA. Counted in this sample were 30,000 to 40,000 distinct CDR3 sequences; about 8% of them appeared once. The leading ten clones occupy around 11% of the sample. The source material was whole blood, sampled at baseline. The receptors were gathered from an adult who was a healthcare worker with PCR-confirmed SARS-CoV-2 infection or an uninfected control (not recorded which).

V is TRBV11-2 and J is TRBJ2-3, with a possible D match to TRBD2 (6 bases). This CDR3 region has 13 residues. Looked up from germline, CDR1 is SGHAT and CDR2 is FQNNGV. The V and J ends lost 2 bases and 9 bases respectively, with 12 bases between them. CDR3 region: CASSLPPRGTQYF. As DNA, the CDR3 is TGTGCCAGCAGCTTACCCCCACGGGGGACGCAGTATTTT.

As for this clonotype: One junction end disagrees with the germline gene, perhaps due to a read error. The chain couples TRBV6-1 to TRBJ2-1; D gene uncertain. Germline CDR1 MNHNS, CDR2 SASEGT. The CDR3 length is 8 residues. The CDR3 loop is CASSPTYF. For the CDR3, the DNA is TGTGCCAGCAGCCCCACTTATTTC.

This clonotype was observed a few times. The chain recombines TRBV27 with TRBJ2-1; 7 bases match TRBD2. V was clipped by 6 bases and J by 4 bases; unmatched bases: 6. The CDR3 length is 14 residues. The germline V gene encodes CDR1 MNHEY and CDR2 SMNVEV (reference sequence). CDR3 amino acids: CASRSTSVYNEQFF. CDR3 coding DNA: TGTGCCAGCAGATCCACTAGCGTATACAATGAGCAGTTCTTC.

V gene TRBV20-1 combines with J gene TRBJ1-6; 8 bases map to TRBD1. V shed 1 base and J 7 bases; nucleotides not matched to a gene: 6. The germline gives CDR1 DFQATT, CDR2 SNEGSKA (reference sequence). This CDR3 has 15 residues. The CDR3 region is CSARVGTGLNSPLHF. The CDR3 DNA reads as TGCAGTGCTAGAGTCGGGACAGGATTAAATTCACCCCTCCACTTT.

This clonotype was counted a few times. The chain has TRBV2 and TRBJ1-2, with unresolved D. The V gene lost 4 bases and the J gene lost 4 bases, with 13 bases spanning the gap. This CDR3 has 14 residues. CDR1 SNHLY and CDR2 FYNNEI come from the germline V gene. CDR3 residues: CASSGGREGYGYTF. CDR3 in DNA: TGTGCCAGCAGTGGAGGGAGAGAGGGCTATGGCTACACCTTC.

The chain links TRBV7-8 to TRBJ2-3; 7 nucleotides match TRBD1. CDR1 is SGHVS and CDR2 is FQNEAQ in the germline V gene. V shed 5 bases, J shed 1 base, and the junction held 6 bases outside the gene matches. The CDR3 length is 15 residues. The CDR3 nucleotides read TGTGCCAGCAGCCCTGACAGGGCCGGCACAGATACGCAGTATTTT. It is translated as CASSPDRAGTDTQYF.

This clonotype was detected a few times. The chain is built from TRBV28 and TRBJ1-2; D gene uncertain. The CDR3 spans 12 residues. Trimming removed 4 bases at V and 5 bases at J, with 8 bases between. Looked up from germline, CDR1 is MDHEN and CDR2 is SYDVKM. CDR3 region: CASSSDEYGYTF. In DNA, the CDR3 is TGTGCCAGCAGTTCGGACGAATATGGCTACACCTTC.

This clonotype has ten or more counts. The rearrangement uses TRBV7-2 and TRBJ1-5; 9 bases align to TRBD1. CDR1 is SGHTA, CDR2 FQGNSA, per germline. The J segment lost 7 bases and the V segment lost 4 bases, leaving 5 bases of the junction unmatched. The CDR3 is made up of 14 amino acids. As DNA, the CDR3 is TGTGCCAGCAGCTACAGGGGGCTGGGGCAGCCCCAGCATTTT. Protein: CASSYRGLGQPQHF.

The V gene is TRBV11-2, the J gene TRBJ2-1, with a possible D match to TRBD1 (6 bases). Germline CDR1 and CDR2: SGHAT and FQNNGV. Trimming pared 5 bases from V and 9 bases from J, leaving 11 bases between. This CDR3 has 12 amino acids. CDR3 in amino acids: CASSRPGVEQFF. The CDR3 nucleotides read TGTGCCAGCAGCCGTCCAGGGGTTGAGCAGTTCTTC. The full variable domain, in which reference TRBV11-2 and TRBJ2-1 provide the parts outside the CDR3, is EAGVAQSPRYKIIEKRQSVAFWCNPISGHATLYWYQQILGQGPKLLIQFQNNGVVDDSQLPKDRFSAERLKGVDSTLKIQPAKLEDSAVYLCASSRPGVEQFFGPGTRLTVL.

This chain joins TRBV6-6 and TRBJ1-2; D remains unclear. V shed 0 bases and J shed 9 bases, with 8 bases lying between them. This CDR3 is built from 12 residues. The V gene's germline CDR1 is MNHNY and CDR2 SVGAGI (reference sequence). CDR3 protein: CASSYSTSSYTF. The DNA for the CDR3 is TGTGCCAGCAGTTACTCGACGAGTAGCTACACCTTC.

This clonotype was counted a few times. Here the CDR3 DNA reads TGTGCCAGCAGCTTAGCGGGGGCGGTGAACACTGAAGCTTTCTTT. Translation gives CASSLAGAVNTEAFF. This chain uses TRBV7-2 with TRBJ1-1, with TRBD1 as a possible D gene (6 bases). Germline CDR1 is SGHTA and CDR2 is FQGNSA. The CDR3 extends over 15 amino acids. With 0 bases removed from V and 0 bases from J, the gap between germline ends came to 8 bases.

A few counts support this clonotype. V gene TRBV16 combines with J gene TRBJ2-1; no clear D. Germline CDR1 and CDR2: KGHSY and FQNENV. CDR3 size: 15 residues. The V end was cut by 2 bases, the J end by 2 bases, with 10 bases between. CDR3 loop: CASSQGFGTYNEQFF. The CDR3, as DNA: TGTGCCAGCAGCCAAGGTTTTGGTACCTACAATGAGCAGTTCTTC.

This chain's CDR3 is CASSLDRIGSPLHF. CDR3 sequence (DNA): TGTGCCAGCAGCTTAGACAGGATTGGATCACCCCTCCACTTT. The rearrangement links TRBV7-2 to TRBJ1-6, with TRBD1 as a possible D gene (5 bases). Germline loops: CDR1 SGHTA, CDR2 FQGNSA. Trimming took off 1 base at V and 10 bases at J, with 11 bases between the two ends. The CDR3 covers 14 residues.

This clonotype was observed a few times. The rearrangement links TRBV5-1 to TRBJ2-1, with 7 bases that match TRBD2. Germline V gives CDR1 SGHRS, CDR2 YFSETQ. Trimming cost V 2 bases and J 5 bases; bases outside gene matches: 7. The CDR3 loop spans 15 amino acids. In DNA form, the CDR3 reads TGCGCCAGCAGCTTCGAGGGCGGGGGAAACAATGAGCAGTTCTTC. Its protein is CASSFEGGGNNEQFF. Full variable domain (rest looked up from reference TRBV5-1 and TRBJ2-1): KAGVTQTPRYLIKTRGQQVTLSCSPISGHRSVSWYQQTPGQGLQFLFEYFSETQRNKGNFPGRFSGRQFSNSRSEMNVSTLELGDSALYLCASSFEGGGNNEQFFGPGTRLTVL.